This TCR beta chain stems from a study of blood T cell repertoires in COVID-19 (dated by TCRdb to the early 2020s). Background for the entire study: The collaborator samples originated in the United States, Italy and Spain and spanned the acute and convalescent phases of COVID-19. The samples were drawn from two sources: the first 160 participants of the ongoing ImmuneRACE study, and fewer than 1,500 subjects contributed by 6 global collaborators. The repertoires were released in a freely available public database intended as a resource for research on the immune response to SARS-CoV-2. Deeply sampled blood TCRbeta repertoires from subjects exposed to, actively infected with, or recovered from COVID-19 were included in the dataset. Where available, HLA class I and class II types were taken from metadata supplied by the sample provider and were not determined by assay-based typing. Sample metadata almost always included a de-identified subject ID, COVID-19 status, age in years and sex. The prospective study material was composed of cDNA or gDNA derived from T cells, B-cell-depleted T cells, or PBMCs.

In Seattle, one collaborating source enrolled patients while the infection was active and tracked those patients longitudinally over the course of disease. The collaborating institutions used their own protocols to collect whole blood in K2EDTA tubes. For TCRbeta analysis, collaborators shipped samples as frozen whole blood, isolated PBMCs, or DNA extracted from either of those sample types. V and J lose 5 bases and 6 bases, and a span of 9 bases separates them. CDR1 is given as KGHSH and CDR2 as LQKENI, both from the germline V gene. The CDR3 runs 12 residues from the cysteine to the phenylalanine. Only the CDR3 DNA stays, 36 bases, in frame from base 1. TCRbeta CDR3 regions were amplified from genomic DNA by means of the immunoSEQ Assay, a bias-controlled multiplex PCR. The original methods were these. The number of nucleated cells in each sample was estimated from the amplification of reference gene primers within the assay. To quantify the absolute abundance of each unique TCRbeta CDR3 rearrangement, sequence reads were collapsed and filtered. For each sample, productive Simpson clonality was calculated by taking the square root of Simpson's diversity index across productive rearrangements. Drawn from immuneACCESS, this table holds only the in-frame rearrangements with V and J called that TCRdb kept. Clones are partly lost; checked studies trace under half to an unresolved V gene and leave the rest unexplained. The V and J calls and the clone size are those of that table, but D and trimming were determined from the DNA. The sample table shows roughly 250,000 clones, and about 86% are seen once. The ten top clones hold 15% to 17% of the sample.

Regarding this clone: There is no known antigen for this receptor. No quality values exist for individual bases; no much larger clone is one base distant.

Findings and caveats that apply to the study as a whole: How much clinical and demographic metadata was included differed by source and by participant, and the metadata was provided uncurated.

The chain was built from TRBV18 and TRBJ2-3; the D gene cannot be resolved reliably. The TCR comes from a person between 70 and 80 years old with COVID-19, enrolled during active disease. Sequencing input: peripheral blood. DNA sequence: TGTGCCAGCTCATCGGGTAGGGATACGCAGTATTTT. This gives the protein CASSSGRDTQYF.